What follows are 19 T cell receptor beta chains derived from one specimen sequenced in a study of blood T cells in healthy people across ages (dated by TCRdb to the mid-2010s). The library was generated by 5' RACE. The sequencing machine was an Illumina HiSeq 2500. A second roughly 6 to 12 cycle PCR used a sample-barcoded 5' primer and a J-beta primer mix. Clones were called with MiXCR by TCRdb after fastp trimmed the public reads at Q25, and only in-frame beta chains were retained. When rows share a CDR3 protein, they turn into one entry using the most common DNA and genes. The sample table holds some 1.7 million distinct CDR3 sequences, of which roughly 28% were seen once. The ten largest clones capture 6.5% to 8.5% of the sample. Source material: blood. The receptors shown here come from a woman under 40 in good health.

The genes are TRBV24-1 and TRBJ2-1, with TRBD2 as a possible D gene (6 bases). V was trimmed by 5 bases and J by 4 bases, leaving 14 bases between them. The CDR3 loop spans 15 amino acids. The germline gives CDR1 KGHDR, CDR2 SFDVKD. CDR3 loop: CATSGSGVTYNEQFF. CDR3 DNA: TGTGCCACCAGTGGGTCGGGGGTCACATACAATGAGCAGTTCTTC.

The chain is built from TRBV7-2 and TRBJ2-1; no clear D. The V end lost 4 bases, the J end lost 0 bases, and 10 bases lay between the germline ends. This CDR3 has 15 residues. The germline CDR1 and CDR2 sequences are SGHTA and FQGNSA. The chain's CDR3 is CASSSTALSYNEQFF. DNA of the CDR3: TGTGCCAGCAGCTCTACAGCCCTCTCCTACAATGAGCAGTTCTTC.

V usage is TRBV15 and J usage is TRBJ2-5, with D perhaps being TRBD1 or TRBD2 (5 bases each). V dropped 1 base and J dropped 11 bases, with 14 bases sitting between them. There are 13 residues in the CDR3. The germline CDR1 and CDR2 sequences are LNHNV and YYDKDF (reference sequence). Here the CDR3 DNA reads TGTGCCACCAGCAGAGGAAGGGACGACCCACAGTACTTC. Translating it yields CATSRGRDDPQYF.

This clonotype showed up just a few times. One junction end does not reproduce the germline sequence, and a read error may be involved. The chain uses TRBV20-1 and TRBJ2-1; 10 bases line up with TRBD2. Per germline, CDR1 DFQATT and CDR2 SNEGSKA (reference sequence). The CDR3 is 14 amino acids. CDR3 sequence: CGARPPSGSGEQFF. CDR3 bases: TGCGGTGCTAGGCCTCCTAGCGGGAGCGGTGAGCAGTTCTTC.

The CDR3 is CATSDSGTSGAADTQYF. The CDR3 DNA reads as TGTGCCACCAGTGATTCCGGGACTAGCGGGGCAGCGGATACGCAGTATTTT. This chain joins TRBV24-1 and TRBJ2-3; 13 bases are shared with TRBD2. CDR1 and CDR2 (germline): KGHDR, SFDVKD. The J segment lost 6 bases and the V segment lost 2 bases, leaving 7 bases of the junction unmatched. The CDR3 is made up of 17 amino acids.

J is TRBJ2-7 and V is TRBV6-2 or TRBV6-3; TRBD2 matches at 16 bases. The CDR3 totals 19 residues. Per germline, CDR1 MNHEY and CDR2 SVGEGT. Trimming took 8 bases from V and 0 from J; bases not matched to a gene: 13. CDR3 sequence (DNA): TGTGCCAGCGGGGGACGGGGACTAGCGGGAGGGACCCGCTCCTACGAGCAGTACTTC. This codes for CASGGRGLAGGTRSYEQYF.

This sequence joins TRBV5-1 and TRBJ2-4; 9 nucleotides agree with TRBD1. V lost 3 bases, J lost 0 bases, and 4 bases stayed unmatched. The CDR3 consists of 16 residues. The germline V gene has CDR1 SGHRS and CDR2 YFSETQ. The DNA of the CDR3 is TGCGCCAGCAGCTGGATGGACAGGGGAGCCAAAAACATTCAGTACTTC. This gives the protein CASSWMDRGAKNIQYF.

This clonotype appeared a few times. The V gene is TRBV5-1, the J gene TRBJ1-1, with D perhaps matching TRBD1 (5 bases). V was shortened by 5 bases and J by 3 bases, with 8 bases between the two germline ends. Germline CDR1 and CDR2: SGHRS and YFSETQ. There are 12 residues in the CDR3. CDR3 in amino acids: CASRGVYTEAFF. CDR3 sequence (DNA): TGCGCCAGCAGGGGGGTATACACTGAAGCTTTCTTT.

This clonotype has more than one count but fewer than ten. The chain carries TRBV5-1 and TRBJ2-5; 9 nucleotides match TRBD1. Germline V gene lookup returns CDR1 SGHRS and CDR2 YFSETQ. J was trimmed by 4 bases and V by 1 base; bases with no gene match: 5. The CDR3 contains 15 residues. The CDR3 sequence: CASSLTGGIRETQYF. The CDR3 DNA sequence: TGCGCCAGCAGCTTGACAGGGGGCATACGAGAGACCCAGTACTTC.

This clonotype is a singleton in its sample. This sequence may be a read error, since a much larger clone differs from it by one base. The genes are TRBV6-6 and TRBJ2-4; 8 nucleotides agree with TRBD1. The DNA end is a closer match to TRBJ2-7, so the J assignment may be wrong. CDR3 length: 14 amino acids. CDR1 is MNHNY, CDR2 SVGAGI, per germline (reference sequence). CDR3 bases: TGTGCCAGCAGTCCCCTGACAGGGGCCTACGAGCAGTACTTC. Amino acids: CASSPLTGAYEQYF.

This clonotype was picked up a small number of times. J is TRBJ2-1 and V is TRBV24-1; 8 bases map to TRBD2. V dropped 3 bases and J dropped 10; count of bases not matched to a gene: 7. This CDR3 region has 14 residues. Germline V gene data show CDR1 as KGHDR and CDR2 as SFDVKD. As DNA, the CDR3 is TGTGCCACCAGTGATGTGGCGGGGGGTGGGGAGCAGTTCTTC. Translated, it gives CATSDVAGGGEQFF.

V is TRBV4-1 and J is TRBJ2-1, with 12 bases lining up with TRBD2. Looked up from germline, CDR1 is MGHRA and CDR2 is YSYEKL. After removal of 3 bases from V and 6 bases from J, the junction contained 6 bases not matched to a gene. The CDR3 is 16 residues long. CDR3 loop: CASSHPGTSGPNEQFF. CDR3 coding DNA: TGCGCCAGCAGCCATCCCGGGACTAGCGGGCCCAATGAGCAGTTCTTC.

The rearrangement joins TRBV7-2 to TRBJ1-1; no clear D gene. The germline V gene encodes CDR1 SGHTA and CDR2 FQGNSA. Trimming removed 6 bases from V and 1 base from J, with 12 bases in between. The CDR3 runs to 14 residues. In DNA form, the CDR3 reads TGTGCCAGCAGGCGCAGAAGCCGGAACACTGAAGCTTTCTTT. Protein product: CASRRRSRNTEAFF.

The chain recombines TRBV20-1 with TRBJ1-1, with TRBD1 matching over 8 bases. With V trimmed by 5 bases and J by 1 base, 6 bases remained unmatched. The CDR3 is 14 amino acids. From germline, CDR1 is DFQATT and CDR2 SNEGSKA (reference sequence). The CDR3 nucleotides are TGCAGTGCTTTGAAGGGGACAGGGAACACTGAAGCTTTCTTT. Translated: CSALKGTGNTEAFF.

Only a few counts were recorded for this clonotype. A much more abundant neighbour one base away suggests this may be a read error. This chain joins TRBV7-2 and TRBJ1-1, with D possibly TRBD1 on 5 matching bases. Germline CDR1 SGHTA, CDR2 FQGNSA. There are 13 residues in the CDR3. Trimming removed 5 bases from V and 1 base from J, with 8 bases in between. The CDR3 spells CASSIQENTEAFF. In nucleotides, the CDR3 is TGTGCCAGCAGCATACAGGAGAACACTGAAGCTTTCTTT.

In DNA, the CDR3 is TGTGCCAGCAGCGAACAGGGGGCTGCAAACTATGGCTACACCTTC. Protein sequence: CASSEQGAANYGYTF. V usage is TRBV2 and J usage is TRBJ1-2; 9 bases line up with TRBD1. The CDR3 is 15 residues long. Germline V gene lookup returns CDR1 SNHLY and CDR2 FYNNEI. With 6 bases clipped from V and 2 bases from J, the junction kept 7 bases outside the gene matches.

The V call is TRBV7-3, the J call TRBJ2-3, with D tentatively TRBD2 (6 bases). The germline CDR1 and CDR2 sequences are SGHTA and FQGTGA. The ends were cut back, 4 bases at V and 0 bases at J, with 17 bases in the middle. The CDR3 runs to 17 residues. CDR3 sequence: CASSSASEAASTDTQYF. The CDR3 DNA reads TGTGCCAGCAGCTCGGCTAGCGAGGCTGCTAGCACAGATACGCAGTATTTT.

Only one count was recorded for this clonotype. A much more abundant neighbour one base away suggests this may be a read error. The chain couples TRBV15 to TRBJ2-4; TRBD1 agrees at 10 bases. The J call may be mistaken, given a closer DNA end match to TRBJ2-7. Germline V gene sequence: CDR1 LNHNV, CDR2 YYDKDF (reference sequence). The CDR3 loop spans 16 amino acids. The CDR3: CATGRKMTGGRYEQYF. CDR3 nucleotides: TGTGCCACCGGCCGAAAAATGACAGGGGGCAGGTACGAGCAGTACTTC.

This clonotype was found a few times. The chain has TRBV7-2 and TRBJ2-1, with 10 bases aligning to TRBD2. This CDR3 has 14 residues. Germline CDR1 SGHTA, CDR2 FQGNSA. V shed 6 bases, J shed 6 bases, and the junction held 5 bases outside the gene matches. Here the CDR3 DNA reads TGTGCCAGCAGTAATAGCGGGAGGCCCAATGAGCAGTTCTTC. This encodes CASSNSGRPNEQFF.